A selection of T cell receptor beta chains follows, all from one sample in a study of blood T cell repertoires in COVID-19. Clones were read by immunoSEQ multiplex PCR, and TCRdb kept only the in-frame ones, dropping some. The repertoire holds about 140,000 clones, with roughly four fifths as singletons. The sample was peripheral blood. Every receptor here comes from a human donor in a cohort sampled during active COVID-19. The CDR3 runs from the conserved cysteine through the conserved F or W. The order of the fields is V gene, clone size, D gene, J gene, CDR3 DNA, CDR3 protein. D genes are given only for firm matches. The size of a clone is reported for some rows only, either as once, few or many, or as a class for expanded clones.

TRBV27	NA	NA	TRBJ1-2	TGTGCCAGCAGTTCGAATGACAGAAACTATGGCTACACCTTC	CASSSNDRNYGYTF
TRBV7-2	NA	TRBD2	TRBJ2-2	TGTGCCAGCAGCTTAGTTCCGGCGAGCGGGAGTTTCTCCGGGGAGCTGTTTTTT	CASSLVPASGSFSGELFF
TRBV19	NA	TRBD2	TRBJ2-7	TGTGCCAGCGGAGCGGGGGCCGGCAGGGGTGAGCAGTACTTC	CASGAGAGRGEQYF
TRBV27	NA	NA	TRBJ2-7	TGTGCCAGCAGTTTCCGGTTTCGGGAGCCCCACGAGCAGTACTTC	CASSFRFREPHEQYF
TRBV9	few	TRBD1	TRBJ1-5	TGTGCCAGCAGCGTAGGGACAGGGGAGGCCCTACCCCAGCATTTT	CASSVGTGEALPQHF
TRBV18	NA	TRBD2	TRBJ2-3	TGTGCCAGCTCACTAGAACTAGCGGGAGTGACAGATACGCAGTATTTT	CASSLELAGVTDTQYF
TRBV6-4	NA	TRBD2	TRBJ2-1	TGTGCCAGCAGCGTACATGGGACTAGCGAATACAATGAGCAGTTCTTC	CASSVHGTSEYNEQFF
TRBV19	once	NA	TRBJ2-6	TGTGCCAGTAGTATGCTGGGGGCCCCCTCTGGGGCCAACGTCCTGACTTTC	CASSMLGAPSGANVLTF
TRBV27	NA	NA	TRBJ1-1	TGTGCCAGCAGTCCCTGGGGGGGTACTGAAGCTTTCTTT	CASSPWGGTEAFF
TRBV7-2	once	NA	TRBJ2-7	TGTGCCAGCAGCTTTCCGGCGGCACCCTACGAGCAGTACTTC	CASSFPAAPYEQYF
TRBV5-8	NA	NA	TRBJ1-5	TGTGCCAGCAGCTTCCGCGATCAGCCCCAGCATTTT	CASSFRDQPQHF
TRBV6-2/TRBV6-3	few	NA	TRBJ1-3	TGTGCCAGCAGCCGAACAGACTCTGGAAACACCATATATTTT	CASSRTDSGNTIYF
TRBV6-1	few	TRBD1	TRBJ1-3	TGTGCCAGCAGTGGCCCAACAGGGGCGGGCGGAAACACCATATATTTT	CASSGPTGAGGNTIYF
TRBV27	NA	TRBD1	TRBJ2-7	TGTGCCAGCAGGCGTACAGGGGGCGGGGAGCAATACTTC	CASRRTGGGEQYF
TRBV7-7	NA	TRBD2	TRBJ2-5	TGTGCTAGCAGCGTCGGTAGCGGGGGTAGGGAGACCCAGTACTTC	CASSVGSGGRETQYF
TRBV12-3/TRBV12-4	few	TRBD1	TRBJ1-1	TGTGCCAGCAGTCTGACAGGGATGGCTTTCTTT	CASSLTGMAFF
TRBV14	NA	NA	TRBJ1-6	TGTGCCAGCAGCCAAGATCTGGTCGCTAATAATTCACCCCTCCACTTT	CASSQDLVANNSPLHF
TRBV5-1	NA	NA	TRBJ2-3	TGCGCCAGCAGCGATAGCTCGGGCACAGATACGCAGTATTTT	CASSDSSGTDTQYF
TRBV28	NA	TRBD1	TRBJ2-1	TGTGCCAGCACCCTGAGGGTTAATCGGGACAGGGACAATGAGCAGTTCTTC	CASTLRVNRDRDNEQFF
TRBV18	NA	NA	TRBJ1-4	TGTGCCAGCTCACCTGGTCGCTACGCAACTAATGAAAAACTGTTTTTT	CASSPGRYATNEKLFF
TRBV25-1	NA	NA	TRBJ2-5	TGTGCCAGCAAAACAGGAGGGCCTTGGGAGACCCAGTACTTC	CASKTGGPWETQYF
TRBV18	NA	NA	TRBJ1-1	TGTGCCAGCTCACCCAGTGGGGGGTGGGCTGAAGCTTTCTTT	CASSPSGGWAEAFF
TRBV30	NA	NA	TRBJ1-6	TGTGCCTGGAGTGAACCTAGTTCCAATTCACCCCTCCACTTT	CAWSEPSSNSPLHF
TRBV28	NA	NA	TRBJ2-7	TGTGCCGTGGGGCGGGACGGCTCCTACGAGCAGTACTTC	CAVGRDGSYEQYF
TRBV6-5	NA	TRBD2	TRBJ2-5	TGTGCCAGCAGGGGACTAGCGGAGGGGGGAGAGACCCAGTACTTC	CASRGLAEGGETQYF
TRBV7-8	NA	NA	TRBJ1-1	TGTGCCAGCAGCTGGAGCGGGGACACTGAAGCTTTCTTT	CASSWSGDTEAFF
TRBV5-5	NA	TRBD2	TRBJ2-7	TGTGCCAGCACCCGGACGAGGGAGGGCGTCGGGGAGCAGTACTTC	CASTRTREGVGEQYF
TRBV4-1	few	NA	TRBJ1-6	TGCGCCAGCAGCCAAGATTTTAGGGGGAATTCACCCCTCCACTTT	CASSQDFRGNSPLHF
TRBV5-6	NA	NA	TRBJ1-2	TGTGCCAGCAGCTTGACTCGTAGGGGCGGCTACACCTTC	CASSLTRRGGYTF
TRBV30	NA	TRBD2	TRBJ2-7	TGTGCCTGGACCCCTATGGGTGATCTAGCGGGAGTGGTTGGCTACGAGCAGTACTTC	CAWTPMGDLAGVVGYEQYF
TRBV3-1/TRBV3-2	NA	TRBD2	TRBJ2-4	TGTGCCAGCAGCCAAGGGGGACTAGCGTTGGACATTCAGTACTTC	CASSQGGLALDIQYF
TRBV4-3	NA	NA	TRBJ2-3	TGCGCCAGCAGCCCCGCTAGGATTGCAGATACGCAGTATTTT	CASSPARIADTQYF